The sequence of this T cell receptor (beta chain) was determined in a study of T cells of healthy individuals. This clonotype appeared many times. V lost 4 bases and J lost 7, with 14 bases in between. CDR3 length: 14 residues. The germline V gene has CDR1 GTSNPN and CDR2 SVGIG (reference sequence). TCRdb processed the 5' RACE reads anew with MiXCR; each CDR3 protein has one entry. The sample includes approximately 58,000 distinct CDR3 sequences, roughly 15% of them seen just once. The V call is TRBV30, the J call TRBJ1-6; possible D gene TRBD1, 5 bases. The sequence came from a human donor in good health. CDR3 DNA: TGTGCCTGGATTCTCCGGGACGCAAATTCACCCCTCCACTTT. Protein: CAWILRDANSPLHF.